A single sample is the source of the 9 T cell receptor beta chains below, sequenced in a study of Tregs in tolerant kidney transplant recipients. Assay: immunoSEQ multiplex PCR; the TCRdb copy retains only in-frame clones and omits some. This sample has 90,000 to 130,000 clones, with nearly 90% found just once. Sequenced here: CD4+ T cells from blood, sampled before the transplant. Every receptor here comes from a human donor who received a combined kidney and bone marrow transplant.

The chain carries TRBV27 and TRBJ2-7; D might be TRBD1 (6 bases). CDR3 size: 13 residues. CDR1 is MNHEY, CDR2 SMNVEV, per germline (reference sequence). With 5 bases removed from V and 3 bases from J, the gap between germline ends came to 11 bases. DNA for the CDR3: TGTGCCAGCAGTCGCAGGGACAACTACGAGCAGTACTTC. Protein product: CASSRRDNYEQYF.

The chain combines TRBV6-5 with TRBJ1-1, with no clear D. This CDR3 region has 14 residues. Per germline, CDR1 MNHEY and CDR2 SVGAGI. V lost 4 bases, J lost 0 bases, and 9 bases lay in between. CDR3 sequence (DNA): TGTGCCAGCAGTTTCCTGGCAGTGAACACTGAAGCTTTCTTT. It specifies CASSFLAVNTEAFF.

The chain recombines TRBV28 with TRBJ2-2; D gene uncertain. V was trimmed by 4 bases and J by 0 bases, leaving 15 bases between them. The CDR3 is 17 amino acids. Germline CDR1 and CDR2: MDHEN and SYDVKM. CDR3: CASSSILIRTNTGELFF. Here the CDR3 DNA reads TGTGCCAGCAGTTCCATCCTCATTAGAACGAACACCGGGGAGCTGTTTTTT.

This clone came up a few times. This rearrangement joins TRBV2 to TRBJ1-4; D is unresolved. V shed 0 bases and J shed 8 bases, with 13 bases lying between them. Germline CDR1 is SNHLY and CDR2 is FYNNEI. The CDR3 has 15 residues. The CDR3 region is CASSEAGGRGEKLFF. The CDR3 coding sequence is TGTGCCAGCAGTGAAGCCGGAGGCCGCGGGGAAAAACTGTTTTTT.

CDR3 amino acids: CASSYAGRRANEKLFF. The CDR3 nucleotides read TGTGCCAGCAGTTACGCAGGGAGGAGGGCTAATGAAAAACTGTTTTTT. The rearrangement links TRBV6-5 to TRBJ1-4; perhaps TRBD1 as D (5 bases). The CDR3 is made up of 16 amino acids. The germline V and J ends were trimmed by 2 bases and 3 bases, with 13 bases remaining between them. Germline loops: CDR1 MNHEY, CDR2 SVGAGI.

The chain employs TRBV27 and TRBJ2-7; 8 nucleotides agree with TRBD1. Per germline, CDR1 MNHEY and CDR2 SMNVEV (reference sequence). This CDR3 region has 16 residues. V was pared by 6 bases and J by 0 bases, with 10 bases of the junction left unmatched. This chain's CDR3 is CASSGLDRALSYEQYF. In DNA, the CDR3 is TGTGCCAGCAGCGGTCTGGACAGGGCCCTCTCCTACGAGCAGTACTTC.

The rearrangement uses TRBV18 and TRBJ2-7, with 7 nucleotides matching TRBD1. Germline V CDR1 and CDR2: KGHSH, LQKENI. Unmatched junction bases numbered 3, after V lost 3 bases and J lost 4 bases. This CDR3 comprises 13 residues. CDR3 loop: CASSPGTAYEQYF. CDR3 DNA: TGTGCCAGCTCACCTGGGACAGCTTACGAGCAGTACTTC.

This sequence joins TRBV18 and TRBJ2-1; 7 positions match TRBD2. Germline V gives CDR1 KGHSH, CDR2 LQKENI. V lost 4 bases to trimming and J lost 5 bases; unmatched junction nucleotides: 11. This CDR3 contains 16 residues. CDR3 loop: CASSQGLAAIHNEQFF. In nucleotides, the CDR3 is TGTGCCAGCTCACAGGGCCTAGCGGCCATCCACAATGAGCAGTTCTTC.

The chain has TRBV9 and TRBJ1-5; D call uncertain. The CDR3 extends over 13 amino acids. V was shortened by 3 bases and J by 6 bases, with 10 bases between the two germline ends. Germline values: CDR1 SGDLS, CDR2 YYNGEE. The DNA of the CDR3 is TGTGCCAGCAGCGGGGAGGGTAGTCAGCCCCAGCATTTT. It translates to CASSGEGSQPQHF.